These 29 T cell receptor beta chains were all obtained from the same sample, sequenced in a study of early T cells in non-severe SARS-CoV-2 infection. One entry per CDR3 protein results from TCRdb running MiXCR on the 5' RACE reads. Here the sample spans over 55,000 distinct CDR3 sequences, under 10% being singletons. The material sequenced was whole blood. These receptors originate from an adult who was a healthcare worker with PCR-confirmed SARS-CoV-2 infection or an uninfected control (not recorded which).

The chain recombines TRBV7-9 with TRBJ2-3; TRBD2 is a possible D gene (6 bases). This CDR3 spans 14 amino acids. Germline V lookup: CDR1 SEHNR, CDR2 FQNEAQ (reference sequence). Trimming cost V 4 bases and J 3 bases, with 11 bases left between them. CDR3 in amino acids: CASSSRSGTDTQYF. CDR3 bases: TGTGCCAGCAGCTCCCGTAGCGGAACAGATACGCAGTATTTT.

This clonotype has only a few counts. At one end, the junction sequence differs from germline, possibly due to a read error. The V and J genes are TRBV6-6 and TRBJ2-5, with 7 bases matching TRBD1. CDR3 length: 15 amino acids. Germline values: CDR1 MNHNY, CDR2 SVGAGI (reference sequence). The chain's CDR3 is CASSYLKTGLETQYF. CDR3 DNA: TGTGCCAGCAGTTACCTTAAGACAGGGCTGGAGACACAGTACTTC.

In its sample, this clonotype was seen a few times. CDR3 residues: CASSLSMDTQYF. For the CDR3, the DNA is TGTGCCAGCAGCTTATCGATGGATACGCAGTATTTT. The J gene is TRBJ2-3, the V gene TRBV7-8; D gene uncertain. The CDR3 covers 12 residues. Trimming left V 2 bases short and J 6 bases short, with 6 bases between. Germline assignment: CDR1 SGHVS and CDR2 FQNEAQ.

This clonotype turned up a few times. The chain uses TRBV7-9 and TRBJ2-1; D not resolved. This CDR3 has 14 residues. Trimming shortened V by 5 bases and J by 5 bases, and 13 bases separated the two germline ends. Germline V lookup: CDR1 SEHNR, CDR2 FQNEAQ (reference sequence). The CDR3 bases are TGTGCCAGCAGCACCACTAACGCAAACAATGAGCAGTTCTTC. Translated, it gives CASSTTNANNEQFF.

This clonotype was observed many times. The J gene is TRBJ2-1, the V gene TRBV20-1; 11 bases fit TRBD1. Per germline, CDR1 DFQATT and CDR2 SNEGSKA (reference sequence). The ends lost 0 bases at V and 4 bases at J; junction bases unmatched: 5. The CDR3 contains 16 residues. As DNA, the CDR3 is TGCAGTGCTAGAGATCGGACAGGGGGCAAGTACAATGAGCAGTTCTTC. Amino acid sequence: CSARDRTGGKYNEQFF.

This clonotype was counted ten times or more. The chain has TRBV7-6 and TRBJ2-2, with D unclear. In germline, CDR1 is SGHVS, CDR2 FNYEAQ. CDR3 length: 17 residues. The V and J ends lost 3 bases and 3 bases respectively, with 17 bases between them. CDR3 sequence reads: CASSFGVGSVDTGELFF. CDR3 in DNA: TGTGCCAGCAGCTTCGGCGTCGGATCCGTGGACACCGGGGAGCTGTTTTTT.

This clonotype was counted many times. The genes are TRBV5-1 and TRBJ2-3; D uncertain. This CDR3 region has 14 residues. Trimming removed 0 bases from V and 1 base from J, with 6 bases in between. The germline V gene encodes CDR1 SGHRS and CDR2 YFSETQ. CDR3 bases: TGCGCCAGCAGCTTGGGGGCAGGCACAGATACGCAGTATTTT. Protein product: CASSLGAGTDTQYF.

This clonotype was seen at least ten times. This rearrangement joins TRBV29-1 to TRBJ2-7; D is undetermined. V dropped 4 bases and J dropped 6 bases, with 10 bases sitting between them. The CDR3 extends over 11 amino acids. Germline V gene lookup returns CDR1 SQVTM and CDR2 ANQGSEA. The CDR3 is CSVVVLLEQYF. The CDR3 nucleotides are TGCAGCGTTGTAGTCCTGCTCGAGCAGTACTTC.

A few counts support this clonotype. This chain connects TRBV6-6 to TRBJ2-7; D may match TRBD1 or TRBD2 (5 bases each). Trimming removed 5 bases from V and 0 bases from J, with 17 bases in between. Germline CDR1 MNHNY, CDR2 SVGAGI (reference sequence). The CDR3 contains 16 residues. The CDR3 coding sequence is TGTGCCAGCAGTCACCGGGGACCGACCTCCTCCTACGAGCAGTACTTC. Its translation is CASSHRGPTSSYEQYF.

This clonotype was counted between two and nine times. J is TRBJ1-2 and V is TRBV12-3 or TRBV12-4; perhaps TRBD1 as D (6 bases). This CDR3 region has 16 residues. Trimming shortened V by 6 bases and J by 2 bases, and 19 bases separated the two germline ends. The CDR3 DNA sequence: TGTGCCAGCAGCCCGTCTTATTACAGGGTCAACTATGGCTACACCTTC. This sequence encodes CASSPSYYRVNYGYTF.

At least ten counts were recorded for this clonotype. The chain joins TRBV5-1 to TRBJ2-5; unclear D gene. Looked up from germline, CDR1 is SGHRS and CDR2 is YFSETQ. Trimming removed 4 bases at V and 2 bases at J, with 9 bases between. The CDR3 runs 13 residues. In DNA form, the CDR3 reads TGCGCCAGCAGCCTGTCAAATCAAGAGACCCAGTACTTC. It translates to CASSLSNQETQYF.

The chain is built from TRBV6-2 or TRBV6-3 and TRBJ2-7; 10 bases agree with TRBD2. CDR3 size: 16 residues. Trimming cost V 7 bases and J 7 bases; bases outside gene matches: 16. The germline gives CDR1 MNHEY, CDR2 SVGEGT. CDR3 DNA sequence: TGTGCCAGCATGAAGCTTGCTAGCGGGAGACAGGGGGAGCAGTACTTC. This sequence encodes CASMKLASGRQGEQYF.

This clonotype was observed many times. The chain has TRBV6-1 and TRBJ2-2; the match to TRBD1 covers 7 bases. The V gene's germline CDR1 is MNHNS and CDR2 SASEGT. With V trimmed by 4 bases and J by 4 bases, 0 bases remained unmatched. CDR3 size: 13 residues. The CDR3 DNA follows: TGTGCCAGCAGTGGGACAGGCACCGGGGAGCTGTTTTTT. This sequence encodes CASSGTGTGELFF.

The genes are TRBV19 and TRBJ1-1, with 7 bases aligning to TRBD1. This CDR3 is built from 17 residues. Trimming at V came to 4 bases and at J to 0 bases, leaving 11 bases not matched to a gene. Germline CDR1 LNHDA, CDR2 SQIVND (reference sequence). For the CDR3, the DNA is TGTGCCAGTAGTAATGGGAGAGGGGGCCTAATGAACACTGAAGCTTTCTTT. Translated: CASSNGRGGLMNTEAFF. Full variable domain (missing parts from reference TRBV19 and TRBJ1-1): DGGITQSPKYLFRKEGQNVTLSCEQNLNHDAMYWYRQDPGQGLRLIYYSQIVNDFQKGDIAEGYSVSREKKESFPLTVTSAQKNPTAFYLCASSNGRGGLMNTEAFFGQGTRLTVV.

The genes are TRBV7-3 and TRBJ2-1; a possible D gene is TRBD2 (6 bases). V gave up 1 base and J gave up 6 bases, with 13 bases separating them. Looked up from germline, CDR1 is SGHTA and CDR2 is FQGTGA. The CDR3 is 15 amino acids. CDR3 coding DNA: TGTGCCAGCAGCTTAAGTTCTTTCGGGAGCAATGAGCAGTTCTTC. As protein: CASSLSSFGSNEQFF.

This clonotype was found a few times. The junction departs from germline at one end; a sequencing error may be responsible. The rearrangement links TRBV7-7 to TRBJ1-6, with D unclear. Germline CDR1 is SSHAT and CDR2 is FNYEAQ (reference sequence). The CDR3 is made up of 13 amino acids. The CDR3, as DNA: TGTGCTAGCAGCTTAACTACGAGTTCACCCCTCCACTTT. As protein: CASSLTTSSPLHF.

The sample holds many counts of this clonotype. The chain has TRBV6-5 and TRBJ2-1; the match to TRBD2 covers 11 bases. After removal of 7 bases from V and 14 bases from J, the junction contained 13 bases not matched to a gene. The germline gives CDR1 MNHEY, CDR2 SVGAGI. CDR3 size: 14 residues. CDR3 bases: TGTGCCAGCACCCCCCGGTTTAGCGGGAGGGCCGAGTTCTTC. Protein product: CASTPRFSGRAEFF.

This clonotype has a count of ten or more. V is TRBV11-2 and J is TRBJ2-3; perhaps TRBD1 as D (5 bases). V lost 2 bases, J lost 0 bases, and 12 bases lay in between. The CDR3 loop spans 16 amino acids. Germline CDR1 and CDR2: SGHAT and FQNNGV. The CDR3 protein is CASSLRGWASTDTQYF. In DNA form, the CDR3 reads TGTGCCAGCAGCTTAAGGGGATGGGCTAGCACAGATACGCAGTATTTT. Full variable domain (outside the CDR3, taken from reference TRBV11-2 and TRBJ2-3): EAGVAQSPRYKIIEKRQSVAFWCNPISGHATLYWYQQILGQGPKLLIQFQNNGVVDDSQLPKDRFSAERLKGVDSTLKIQPAKLEDSAVYLCASSLRGWASTDTQYFGPGTRLTVL.

This clonotype was seen at least ten times. This chain joins TRBV5-1 and TRBJ2-3; D gene uncertain. This CDR3 is built from 13 residues. Trimming stripped 3 bases from V and 6 bases from J, with 11 bases between. In germline, CDR1 is SGHRS, CDR2 YFSETQ. CDR3 residues: CASSSSWTDTQYF. The CDR3 nucleotides are TGCGCCAGCAGCTCCAGCTGGACCGATACGCAGTATTTT.

This clonotype was observed at least ten times. The V and J genes are TRBV19 and TRBJ1-5, with TRBD1 matching 10 bases. V shed 5 bases and J 2 bases; nucleotides not matched to a gene: 9. CDR1 is LNHDA and CDR2 is SQIVND in the germline V gene (reference sequence). The CDR3 totals 17 residues. The CDR3 spells CASSSRTGGTGNQPQHF. CDR3 coding DNA: TGTGCCAGTAGTTCCAGGACAGGGGGAACGGGCAATCAGCCCCAGCATTTT.

V gene TRBV27 combines with J gene TRBJ2-7; D is unclear. In germline, CDR1 is MNHEY, CDR2 SMNVEV (reference sequence). This CDR3 has 12 residues. Trimming removed 4 bases from V and 5 bases from J, with 9 bases in between. CDR3 sequence reads: CASSSPRDEQYF. The CDR3 region has the DNA TGTGCCAGCAGTTCCCCCCGGGACGAGCAGTACTTC.

The chain joins TRBV3-1 to TRBJ2-3; D gene ambiguous. This CDR3 comprises 12 residues. Germline V gene sequence: CDR1 LGHDT, CDR2 YNNKEL (reference sequence). Between the trimmed V and J ends, which lost 4 bases and 6 bases, there was a span of 8 bases. The DNA for the CDR3 is TGTGCCAGCAGCCGCATAGCCGATACGCAGTATTTT. Encoded protein: CASSRIADTQYF.

This clonotype was counted at least ten times. This rearrangement joins TRBV10-3 to TRBJ2-7; possibly TRBD2 for D (5 bases). Germline assignment: CDR1 ENHRY and CDR2 SYGVKD. This CDR3 contains 12 residues. Trimming took 6 bases from V and 1 from J, leaving 7 bases between them. In DNA form, the CDR3 reads TGTGCCATCAGGGGGAGTTCCTACGAGCAGTACTTC. Encoded protein: CAIRGSSYEQYF.

The chain links TRBV20-1 to TRBJ2-1, with 8 bases identical to TRBD2. Germline CDR1 reads DFQATT; CDR2 reads SNEGSKA (reference sequence). V gave up 6 bases and J gave up 5 bases; unmatched junction bases: 9. This CDR3 has 14 residues. The CDR3 loop reads CSALGSGKNNEQFF. As DNA, the CDR3 is TGCAGTGCCCTTGGTAGCGGGAAAAACAATGAGCAGTTCTTC.

V gene TRBV12-3 or TRBV12-4 combines with J gene TRBJ2-2; 7 nucleotides align to TRBD2. V was pared by 6 bases and J by 9 bases, with 4 bases of the junction left unmatched. This CDR3 contains 12 residues. The CDR3 nucleotides read TGTGCCAGCAGCCTGCGGGAGAGGGAGCTGTTTTTT. This translates into CASSLRERELFF.

This clonotype was picked up many times. The V gene is TRBV7-9, the J gene TRBJ2-1; weak D call: TRBD2 (5 bases). V was cut by 5 bases and J by 16 bases, with 18 bases left in between. Germline V gene sequence: CDR1 SEHNR, CDR2 FQNEAQ (reference sequence). The CDR3 has 12 amino acids. CDR3 sequence reads: CASSLERPPCFF. CDR3 bases: TGTGCCAGCAGCCTAGAGCGGCCTCCTTGTTTCTTC.

This clonotype turned up a few times. This chain links TRBV18 with TRBJ2-2; D is ambiguous. The CDR3 is 14 amino acids. V was cut by 5 bases and J by 3 bases, with 10 bases left in between. Germline V gene lookup returns CDR1 KGHSH and CDR2 LQKENI. In nucleotides, the CDR3 is TGTGCCAGCTCATCCTGGACCGACACCGGGGAGCTGTTTTTT. Its protein product is CASSSWTDTGELFF.

This clonotype appeared many times. This CDR3 is CAWSVLRTGGGDTQYF. The CDR3 DNA follows: TGTGCCTGGAGTGTACTCCGGACAGGGGGCGGCGATACGCAGTATTTT. The genes are TRBV30 and TRBJ2-3; 11 nucleotides match TRBD1. The trim removed 0 bases at V and 6 bases at J, leaving 8 bases unmatched. The CDR3 length is 16 residues. Germline CDR1 reads GTSNPN; CDR2 reads SVGIG (reference sequence).

This clonotype occurred many times. The CDR3 protein is CASSKTACGGVLAKNIQYF. CDR3 bases: TGTGCCAGCAGCAAGACGGCCTGTGGGGGGGTCCTAGCCAAAAACATTCAGTACTTC. The rearrangement uses TRBV21-1 and TRBJ2-4; TRBD1 is taken as the D call from the table, unchecked against the DNA. TRBV21-1 is described as a pseudogene. The CDR3 consists of 19 residues.